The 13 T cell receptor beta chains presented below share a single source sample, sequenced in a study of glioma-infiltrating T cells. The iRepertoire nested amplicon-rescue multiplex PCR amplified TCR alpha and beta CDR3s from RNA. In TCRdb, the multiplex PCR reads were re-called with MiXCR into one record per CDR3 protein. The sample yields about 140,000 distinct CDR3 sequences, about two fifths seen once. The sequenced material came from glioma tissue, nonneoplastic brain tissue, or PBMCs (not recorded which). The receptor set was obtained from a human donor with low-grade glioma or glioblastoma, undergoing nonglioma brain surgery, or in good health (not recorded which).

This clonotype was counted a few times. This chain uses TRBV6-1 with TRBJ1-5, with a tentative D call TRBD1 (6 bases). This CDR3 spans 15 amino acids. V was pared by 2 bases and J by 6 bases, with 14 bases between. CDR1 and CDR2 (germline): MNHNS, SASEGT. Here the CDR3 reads CASSEYRDASQPQHF. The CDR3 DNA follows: TGTGCCAGCAGTGAATACAGGGACGCGAGTCAGCCCCAGCATTTT.

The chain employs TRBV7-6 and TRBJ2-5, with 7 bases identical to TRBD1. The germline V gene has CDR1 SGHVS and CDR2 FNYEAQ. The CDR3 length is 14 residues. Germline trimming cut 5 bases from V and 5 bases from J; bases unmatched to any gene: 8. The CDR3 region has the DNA TGTGCCAGCAGCATCAGACAGGGATGGGAGACCCAGTACTTC. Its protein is CASSIRQGWETQYF.

The CDR3 DNA is TGCAGTGCCACCCGGGACAGGGTCTACGAGCAGTACTTC. Translated: CSATRDRVYEQYF. This sequence joins TRBV20-1 and TRBJ2-7, with 9 nucleotides matching TRBD1. The V gene end was trimmed by 6 bases and the J gene end by 3 bases; junction bases not matched to a gene: 6. From germline, CDR1 is DFQATT and CDR2 SNEGSKA (reference sequence). The CDR3 totals 13 residues.

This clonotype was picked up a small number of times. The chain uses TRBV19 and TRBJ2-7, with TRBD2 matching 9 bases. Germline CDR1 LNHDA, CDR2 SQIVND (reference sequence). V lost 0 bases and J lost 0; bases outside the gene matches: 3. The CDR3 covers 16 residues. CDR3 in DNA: TGTGCCAGTAGTATAGATCCTAGCGGGACCTCCTACGAGCAGTACTTC. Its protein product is CASSIDPSGTSYEQYF.

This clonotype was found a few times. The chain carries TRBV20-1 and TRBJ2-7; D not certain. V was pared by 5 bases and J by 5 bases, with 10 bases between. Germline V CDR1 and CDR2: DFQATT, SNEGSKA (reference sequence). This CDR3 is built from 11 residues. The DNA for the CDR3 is TGCAGTGCTTCCTCCGGGCACGAGCAGTACTTC. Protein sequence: CSASSGHEQYF.

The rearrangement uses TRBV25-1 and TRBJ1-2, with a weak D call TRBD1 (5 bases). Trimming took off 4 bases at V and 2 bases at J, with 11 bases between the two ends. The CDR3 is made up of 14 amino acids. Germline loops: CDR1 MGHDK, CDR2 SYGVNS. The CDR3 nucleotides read TGTGCCAGCAGTGGTGGGAGGGGCAACTATGGCTACACCTTC. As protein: CASSGGRGNYGYTF.

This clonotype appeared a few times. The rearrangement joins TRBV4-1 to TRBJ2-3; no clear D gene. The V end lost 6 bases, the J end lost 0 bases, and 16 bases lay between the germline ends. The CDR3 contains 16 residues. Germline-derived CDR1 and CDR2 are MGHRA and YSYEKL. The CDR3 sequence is CASRKGPTSSTDTQYF. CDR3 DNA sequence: TGCGCCAGCAGAAAAGGCCCCACCAGTAGCACAGATACGCAGTATTTT.

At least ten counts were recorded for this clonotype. In DNA form, the CDR3 reads TGTGCCAGCAGTTACCTCTATGGCTACACCTTC. Protein product: CASSYLYGYTF. This sequence joins TRBV6-2 or TRBV6-3 and TRBJ1-2; D remains ambiguous. The CDR3 consists of 11 residues. V lost 2 bases and J lost 4, with 2 bases in between. Germline CDR1 reads MNHEY; CDR2 reads SVGEGT.

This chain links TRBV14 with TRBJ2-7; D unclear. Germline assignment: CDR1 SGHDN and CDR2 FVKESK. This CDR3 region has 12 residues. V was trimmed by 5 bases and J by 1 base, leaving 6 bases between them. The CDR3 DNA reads TGTGCCAGCAGCTCACTATCCTACGAGCAGTACTTC. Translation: CASSSLSYEQYF. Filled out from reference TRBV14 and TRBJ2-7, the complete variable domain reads EAGVTQFPSHSVIEKGQTVTLRCDPISGHDNLYWYRRVMGKEIKFLLHFVKESKQDESGMPNNRFLAERTGGTYSTLKVQPAELEDSGVYFCASSSLSYEQYFGPGTRLTVT.

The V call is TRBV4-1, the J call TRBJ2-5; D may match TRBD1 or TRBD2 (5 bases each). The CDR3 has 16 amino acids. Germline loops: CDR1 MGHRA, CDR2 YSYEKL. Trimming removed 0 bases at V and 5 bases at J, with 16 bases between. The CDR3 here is CASSQDPGPMTETQYF. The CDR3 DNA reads TGCGCCAGCAGCCAAGATCCGGGACCAATGACGGAGACCCAGTACTTC.

The CDR3 loop reads CASSQDLRYNEQFF. The CDR3 nucleotides read TGCGCCAGCAGCCAGGACCTCCGTTACAATGAGCAGTTCTTC. The chain carries TRBV4-1 and TRBJ2-1; D call uncertain. The germline V gene encodes CDR1 MGHRA and CDR2 YSYEKL. The V gene lost 3 bases and the J gene lost 4 bases, with 10 bases spanning the gap. The CDR3 length is 14 residues.

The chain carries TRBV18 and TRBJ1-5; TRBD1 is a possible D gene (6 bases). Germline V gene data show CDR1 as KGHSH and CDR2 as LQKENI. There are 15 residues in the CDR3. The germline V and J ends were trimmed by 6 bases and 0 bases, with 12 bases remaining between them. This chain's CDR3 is CASSPTGYSNQPQHF. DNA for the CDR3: TGTGCCAGCTCTCCCACAGGGTATAGCAATCAGCCCCAGCATTTT.

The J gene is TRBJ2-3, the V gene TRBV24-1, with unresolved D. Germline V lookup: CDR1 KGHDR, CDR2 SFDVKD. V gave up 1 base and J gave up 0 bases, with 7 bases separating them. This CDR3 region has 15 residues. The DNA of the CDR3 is TGTGCCACCAGTGATTTACGAGGCAGCACAGATACGCAGTATTTT. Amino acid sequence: CATSDLRGSTDTQYF.